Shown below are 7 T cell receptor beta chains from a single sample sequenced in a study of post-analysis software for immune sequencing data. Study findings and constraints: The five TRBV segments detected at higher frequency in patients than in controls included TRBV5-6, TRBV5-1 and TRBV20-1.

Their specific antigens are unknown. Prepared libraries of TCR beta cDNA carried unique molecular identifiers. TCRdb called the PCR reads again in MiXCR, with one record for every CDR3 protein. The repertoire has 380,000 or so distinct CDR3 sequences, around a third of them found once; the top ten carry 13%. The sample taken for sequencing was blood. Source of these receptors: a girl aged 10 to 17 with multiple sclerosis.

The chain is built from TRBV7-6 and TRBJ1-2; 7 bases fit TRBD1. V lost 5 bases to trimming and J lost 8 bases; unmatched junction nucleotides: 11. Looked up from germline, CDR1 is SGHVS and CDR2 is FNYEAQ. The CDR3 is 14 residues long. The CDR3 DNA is TGTGCCAGCAGCGCTAACAGGGGAGGTGGCGGCTACACCTTC. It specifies CASSANRGGGGYTF.

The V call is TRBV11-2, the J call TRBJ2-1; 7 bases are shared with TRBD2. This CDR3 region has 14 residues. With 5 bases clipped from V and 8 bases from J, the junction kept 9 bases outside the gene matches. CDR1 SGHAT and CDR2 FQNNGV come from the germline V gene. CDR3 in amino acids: CASSARLACDEQFF. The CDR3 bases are TGTGCCAGCAGCGCGCGACTAGCCTGCGATGAGCAGTTCTTC. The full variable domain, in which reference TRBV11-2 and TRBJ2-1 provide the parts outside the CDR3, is EAGVAQSPRYKIIEKRQSVAFWCNPISGHATLYWYQQILGQGPKLLIQFQNNGVVDDSQLPKDRFSAERLKGVDSTLKIQPAKLEDSAVYLCASSARLACDEQFFGPGTRLTVL.

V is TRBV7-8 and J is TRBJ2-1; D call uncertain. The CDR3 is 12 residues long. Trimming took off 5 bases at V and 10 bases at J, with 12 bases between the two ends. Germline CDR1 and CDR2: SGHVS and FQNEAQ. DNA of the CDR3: TGTGCCAGCAGCCCCGTTCCGAGAGAGCAGTTCTTC. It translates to CASSPVPREQFF.

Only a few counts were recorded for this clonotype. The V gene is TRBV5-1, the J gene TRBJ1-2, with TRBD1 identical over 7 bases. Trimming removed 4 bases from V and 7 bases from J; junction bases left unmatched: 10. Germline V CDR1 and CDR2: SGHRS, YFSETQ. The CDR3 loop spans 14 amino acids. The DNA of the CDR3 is TGCGCCAGCAGCGTAGACAGGGATATAGGTGGCTACACCTTC. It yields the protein CASSVDRDIGGYTF.

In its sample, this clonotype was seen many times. CDR3 sequence reads: CASSSDSYGYTF. The CDR3 region has the DNA TGTGCCAGCAGTTCGGACAGCTATGGCTACACCTTC. The genes are TRBV12-3 or TRBV12-4 and TRBJ1-2, with a possible D match to TRBD1 (6 bases). Trimming left V 4 bases short and J 4 bases short, with 7 bases between. The CDR3 spans 12 residues.

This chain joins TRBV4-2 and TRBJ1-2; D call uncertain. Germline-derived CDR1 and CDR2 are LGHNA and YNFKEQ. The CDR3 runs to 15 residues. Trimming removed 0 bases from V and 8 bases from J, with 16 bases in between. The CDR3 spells CASSQDRSDYGGYTF. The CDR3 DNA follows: TGTGCCAGCAGCCAAGATCGATCGGATTACGGGGGCTACACCTTC.

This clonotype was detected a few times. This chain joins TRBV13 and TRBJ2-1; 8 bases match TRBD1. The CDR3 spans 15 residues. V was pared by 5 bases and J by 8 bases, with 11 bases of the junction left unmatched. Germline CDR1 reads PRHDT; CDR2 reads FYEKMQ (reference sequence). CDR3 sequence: CASSRPGTGRDEQFF. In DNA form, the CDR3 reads TGTGCCAGCAGCCGTCCCGGGACAGGTAGAGATGAGCAGTTCTTC.